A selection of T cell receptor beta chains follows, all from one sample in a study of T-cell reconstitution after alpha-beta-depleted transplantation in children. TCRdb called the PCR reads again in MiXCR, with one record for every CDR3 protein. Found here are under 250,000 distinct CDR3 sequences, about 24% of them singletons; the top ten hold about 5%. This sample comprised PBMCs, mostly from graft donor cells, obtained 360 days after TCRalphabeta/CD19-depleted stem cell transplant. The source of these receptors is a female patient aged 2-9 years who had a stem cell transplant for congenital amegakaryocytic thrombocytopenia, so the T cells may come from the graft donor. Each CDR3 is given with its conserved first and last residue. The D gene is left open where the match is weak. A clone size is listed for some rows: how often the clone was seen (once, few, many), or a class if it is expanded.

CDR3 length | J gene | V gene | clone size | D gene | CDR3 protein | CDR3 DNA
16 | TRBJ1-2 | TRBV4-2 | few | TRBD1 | CASSQTLDRGYGGYTF | TGTGCCAGCAGCCAAACTCTCGACAGGGGTTACGGTGGCTACACCTTC
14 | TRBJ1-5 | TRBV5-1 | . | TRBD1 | CASSAGTGGQPQHF | TGCGCCAGCAGCGCGGGGACAGGGGGGCAGCCCCAGCATTTT
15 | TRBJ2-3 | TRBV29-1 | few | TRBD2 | CSVDRSAGGTDTQYF | TGCAGCGTTGACAGGTCCGCGGGGGGCACAGATACGCAGTATTTT
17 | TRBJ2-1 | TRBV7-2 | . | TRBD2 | CASSTHSLAGVMNEQFF | TGTGCCAGCAGCACCCACTCCCTAGCGGGGGTTATGAATGAGCAGTTCTTC
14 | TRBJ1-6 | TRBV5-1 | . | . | CASSLGRPNSPLHF | TGCGCCAGCAGCTTGGGCCGGCCTAATTCACCCCTCCACTTT
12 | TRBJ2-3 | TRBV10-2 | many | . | CASSEPADTQYF | TGCGCCAGCAGTGAGCCGGCAGATACGCAGTATTTT
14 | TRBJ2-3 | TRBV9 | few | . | CASSAAASTDTQYF | TGTGCCAGCAGCGCGGCGGCCAGCACAGATACGCAGTATTTT
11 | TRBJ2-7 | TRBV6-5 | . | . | CASSSWNEQYF | TGTGCCAGCAGCTCGTGGAACGAGCAGTACTTC
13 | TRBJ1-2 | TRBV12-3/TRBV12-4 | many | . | CASSSTGHYGYTF | TGTGCCAGCAGTTCGACAGGTCACTATGGCTACACCTTC
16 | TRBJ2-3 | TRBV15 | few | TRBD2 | CATSYPLLAGRNTQYF | TGTGCCACCAGCTATCCCTTGCTAGCGGGTCGTAATACGCAGTATTTT
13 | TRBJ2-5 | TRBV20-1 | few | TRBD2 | CSPTALAGMTQYF | TGCAGTCCCACGGCCCTAGCGGGAATGACCCAGTACTTC
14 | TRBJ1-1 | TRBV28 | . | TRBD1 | CASRGTGSHFVAFF | TGTGCCAGCAGGGGGACAGGAAGTCATTTTGTAGCTTTCTTT